The 14 T cell receptor beta chains listed next were all sequenced from one sample in a study of T-cell memory formation after mild COVID-19. TCRdb used MiXCR to reprocess the 5' RACE reads, holding one entry per CDR3 protein. The sample includes about 450,000 distinct CDR3 sequences, 23% of them seen just once. The sample consisted of PBMCs or a T cell subset sorted from them (not recorded which). The receptors come from an adult woman who had mild COVID-19 (a few samples of this study predate the infection). Cell type and time point are not known.

The chain combines TRBV7-9 with TRBJ1-2, with unresolved D. Germline CDR1 SEHNR, CDR2 FQNEAQ (reference sequence). The CDR3 covers 15 residues. The V and J ends lost 7 bases and 2 bases respectively, with 17 bases between them. CDR3 region: CASTPTQGQNYGYTF. The CDR3 coding sequence is TGTGCCAGCACCCCAACACAAGGGCAAAACTATGGCTACACCTTC.

This clonotype was counted ten times or more. The V and J genes are TRBV24-1 and TRBJ2-5; D not certain. The germline CDR1 and CDR2 sequences are KGHDR and SFDVKD. The CDR3 spans 15 residues. V was cut by 3 bases and J by 2 bases, with 12 bases left in between. CDR3 sequence (DNA): TGTGCCACCAGTGATCAAGTACAAACTCAAGAGACCCAGTACTTC. Translating it yields CATSDQVQTQETQYF.

V is TRBV7-2 and J is TRBJ2-3; 7 bases map to TRBD2. V shed 5 bases and J 9 bases; nucleotides not matched to a gene: 11. Looked up from germline, CDR1 is SGHTA and CDR2 is FQGNSA. The CDR3 runs to 14 residues. The CDR3 DNA sequence: TGTGCCAGCAGCCCATCCCGACTAGCCGGAACGCAGTATTTT. Protein sequence: CASSPSRLAGTQYF.

This clonotype was counted between two and nine times. This rearrangement joins TRBV7-9 to TRBJ2-1; 10 nucleotides agree with TRBD1. Germline V lookup: CDR1 SEHNR, CDR2 FQNEAQ (reference sequence). The CDR3 is 11 amino acids. The J segment lost 15 bases and the V segment lost 3 bases, leaving 2 bases of the junction unmatched. For the CDR3, the DNA is TGTGCCAGCAGCTTGGGACAGGGGACGTTCTTC. It specifies CASSLGQGTFF.

This clonotype occurred once. CDR3 nucleotide sequence: TGTGCCACCAGTGCCGTGCCCGGGACAAAAGAAACTTACAATGAGCAGTTCTTC. Translation gives CATSAVPGTKETYNEQFF. The chain has TRBV24-1 and TRBJ2-1; D may be TRBD1 (6 bases). The germline V and J ends were trimmed by 5 bases and 4 bases, with 23 bases remaining between them. CDR1 is KGHDR, CDR2 SFDVKD, per germline. The CDR3 is 18 residues long.

This clonotype has just a few counts. This sequence joins TRBV7-9 and TRBJ1-1; the match to TRBD1 covers 10 bases. CDR1 and CDR2 from the germline V gene are SEHNR and FQNEAQ (reference sequence). V was pared by 10 bases and J by 0 bases, with 8 bases of the junction left unmatched. The CDR3 is 15 residues long. This CDR3 reads CAIRGGQGLNTEAFF. CDR3 nucleotides: TGTGCCATCAGGGGGGGACAGGGGCTGAACACTGAAGCTTTCTTT.

The rearrangement uses TRBV7-3 and TRBJ2-1, with 11 bases that match TRBD2. This CDR3 is 15 amino acids long. The germline gives CDR1 SGHTA, CDR2 FQGTGA. The V segment lost 4 bases and the J segment 9 bases; nucleotides outside the gene matches: 8. CDR3 nucleotide sequence: TGTGCCAGCAGCTATCTAGCGGGAGGAGAGGGTGAGCAGTTCTTC. It yields the protein CASSYLAGGEGEQFF.

To note about this clonotype: One end of the junction is discordant with germline, which a read error may explain. The chain links TRBV6-6 to TRBJ1-2; a possible D gene is TRBD1 (5 bases). The germline gives CDR1 MNHNY, CDR2 SVGAGI (reference sequence). CDR3 length: 16 residues. The CDR3 region is CASSANSPAGPEGYTF. Here the CDR3 DNA reads TGTGCCAGCAGCGCTAATTCTCCGGCAGGGCCGGAGGGCTACACATTC.

This clonotype came up once. V is TRBV12-3 or TRBV12-4 and J is TRBJ2-2; TRBD2 agrees at 15 bases. Trimming cost V 3 bases and J 1 base; bases outside gene matches: 6. The CDR3 loop spans 19 amino acids. The CDR3 here is CASSFRGTSGGRNTGELFF. In DNA, the CDR3 is TGTGCCAGCAGTTTTCGTGGGACTAGCGGGGGGCGGAACACCGGGGAGCTGTTTTTT.

This clonotype was counted only a few times. The chain has TRBV6-5 and TRBJ2-3; no clear D gene. The CDR3 covers 14 residues. Trimming cost V 3 bases and J 1 base, with 8 bases left between them. CDR1 and CDR2 from the germline V gene are MNHEY and SVGAGI. In DNA form, the CDR3 reads TGTGCCAGCAGTTATACAAGGGGCACAGATACGCAGTATTTT. Translated, it gives CASSYTRGTDTQYF.

This clonotype has just one count. The V and J genes are TRBV4-3 and TRBJ2-6; TRBD1 or TRBD2 may be the D gene (7 bases each). CDR3 length equals 21 residues. Germline V gene data show CDR1 as LGHNA and CDR2 as YSLEER. The V gene lost 5 bases and the J gene lost 0 bases, with 26 bases spanning the gap. CDR3 sequence (DNA): TGCGCCAGCAGCGAGCAGGGCGGCGGGAGCAGGGGGTACTCTGGGGCCAACGTCCTGACTTTC. Its translation is CASSEQGGGSRGYSGANVLTF.

The chain has TRBV27 and TRBJ1-2, with a possible D match to TRBD1 (5 bases). V lost 8 bases and J lost 5, with 15 bases in between. This CDR3 region has 13 residues. Germline-derived CDR1 and CDR2 are MNHEY and SMNVEV (reference sequence). Here the CDR3 reads CASAPQAGYGYTF. CDR3 in DNA: TGTGCCAGCGCCCCGCAGGCAGGGTATGGCTACACCTTC.

The chain recombines TRBV4-1 with TRBJ1-5; D ambiguous. V lost 0 bases and J 4 bases, leaving 7 bases between the germline ends. Per germline, CDR1 MGHRA and CDR2 YSYEKL. CDR3 length: 14 amino acids. DNA of the CDR3: TGCGCCAGCAGCCAAGAATCAGAGAATCAGCCCCAGCATTTT. As protein: CASSQESENQPQHF.

This rearrangement joins TRBV7-9 to TRBJ1-2; 8 nucleotides match TRBD1. The CDR3 covers 15 residues. From germline, CDR1 is SEHNR and CDR2 FQNEAQ (reference sequence). Germline trimming cut 5 bases from V and 1 base from J; bases unmatched to any gene: 6. As DNA, the CDR3 is TGTGCCAGCAGCCCCGGACAGGGTGATAACTATGGCTACACCTTC. Residues: CASSPGQGDNYGYTF.